Shown below are 31 T cell receptor beta chains from a single sample sequenced in a study of beta chain features in type 1 diabetes. As every portion of the isolated RNA was reverse transcribed, the sequencing read expressed TCRB transcripts. The method was immunoSEQ multiplex PCR; TCRdb's version includes in-frame clones alone and lacks a portion of them. The sample includes 500,000 to 700,000 clones, about a sixth of them seen just once. Sequencing was done on a sample of naive CD4+ T cells from blood. These receptors were obtained from a man aged 18 to 30 in good health.

The chain recombines TRBV7-8 with TRBJ2-2; TRBD2 matches 8 bases. This CDR3 spans 18 amino acids. Per germline, CDR1 SGHVS and CDR2 FQNEAQ. V shed 6 bases and J 4 bases; nucleotides not matched to a gene: 16. Written as DNA, the CDR3 is TGTGCCAGCAGGTTAACAAGGGGAGCGGGAGCGATCACCGGGGAGCTGTTTTTT. Translating it yields CASRLTRGAGAITGELFF.

This clone was picked up a small number of times. The rearrangement links TRBV7-3 to TRBJ2-7, with 9 bases lining up with TRBD2. The germline CDR1 and CDR2 sequences are SGHTA and FQGTGA. The CDR3 extends over 14 amino acids. V was pared by 0 bases and J by 7 bases, with 4 bases of the junction left unmatched. CDR3 protein: CASSLTILAGEQYF. The CDR3 DNA is TGTGCCAGCAGCTTAACGATCCTAGCGGGAGAGCAGTACTTC.

This chain connects TRBV6-5 to TRBJ1-1; D is undetermined. Germline-derived CDR1 and CDR2 are MNHEY and SVGAGI. With 4 bases removed from V and 0 bases from J, the gap between germline ends came to 15 bases. CDR3 size: 16 residues. The CDR3 here is CASSSPPQNMNTEAFF. In DNA, the CDR3 is TGTGCCAGCAGTTCGCCGCCGCAGAACATGAACACTGAAGCTTTCTTT.

The J gene is TRBJ2-7, the V gene TRBV4-1; TRBD1 matches 7 bases. This CDR3 has 14 residues. CDR1 MGHRA and CDR2 YSYEKL come from the germline V gene. J was trimmed by 4 bases and V by 4 bases; bases with no gene match: 7. The DNA of the CDR3 is TGCGCCAGCAGCCTTCCCGGGACAGCTTACGAGCAGTACTTC. Translation: CASSLPGTAYEQYF.

There are a few counts of this clone. The chain joins TRBV27 to TRBJ1-5; D remains ambiguous. With 6 bases removed from V and 0 bases from J, the gap between germline ends came to 9 bases. The CDR3 has 14 amino acids. Per the germline V gene, CDR1 is MNHEY and CDR2 is SMNVEV (reference sequence). CDR3: CASRRIGSNQPQHF. The DNA for the CDR3 is TGTGCCAGCAGGAGAATAGGTAGCAATCAGCCCCAGCATTTT.

This clone has a handful of counts. This rearrangement joins TRBV30 to TRBJ1-1; D gene uncertain. V was cut by 3 bases and J by 1 base, with 12 bases left in between. From germline, CDR1 is GTSNPN and CDR2 SVGIG (reference sequence). This CDR3 is 14 amino acids long. For the CDR3, the DNA is TGTGCCTGGAGCGTCCCGACCTGGAACACTGAAGCTTTCTTT. The encoded protein is CAWSVPTWNTEAFF.

This chain joins TRBV5-1 and TRBJ1-1, with a tentative D call TRBD1 (5 bases). Germline V gene data show CDR1 as SGHRS and CDR2 as YFSETQ. The V gene lost 8 bases and the J gene lost 0 bases, with 14 bases spanning the gap. The CDR3 runs to 14 residues. CDR3 loop: CASTDSFMNTEAFF. In DNA form, the CDR3 reads TGCGCCAGTACAGACAGCTTCATGAACACTGAAGCTTTCTTT.

This clone turned up a few times. This rearrangement joins TRBV30 to TRBJ2-4; tentatively, D is TRBD1 or TRBD2 (6 bases each). The germline V gene encodes CDR1 GTSNPN and CDR2 SVGIG (reference sequence). There are 16 residues in the CDR3. The V end was cut by 5 bases, the J end by 0 bases, with 17 bases between. The CDR3 loop is CAWGQRGRIAKNIQYF. The CDR3 DNA reads as TGTGCCTGGGGGCAGAGGGGGAGGATAGCCAAAAACATTCAGTACTTC. The full variable domain, with the rest looked up from reference TRBV30 and TRBJ2-4, is SQTIHQWPATLVQPVGSPLSLECTVEGTSNPNLYWYRQAAGRGLQLLFYSVGIGQISSEVPQNLSASRPQDRQFILSSKKLLLSDSGFYLCAWGQRGRIAKNIQYFGAGTRLSVL.

The J gene is TRBJ2-5, the V gene TRBV7-9; 12 positions agree with TRBD2. Trimming cost V 5 bases and J 9 bases; bases outside gene matches: 7. Per germline, CDR1 SEHNR and CDR2 FQNEAQ (reference sequence). CDR3 length: 14 amino acids. The CDR3 spells CASSPTSGGRAQYF. In DNA, the CDR3 is TGTGCCAGCAGCCCGACTAGCGGGGGACGGGCCCAGTACTTC.

This clone has a handful of counts. This specimen includes other DNA sequences encoding the same CDR3. The rearrangement uses TRBV29-1 and TRBJ1-1; tentatively, D is TRBD1 (6 bases). V was pared by 4 bases and J by 4 bases, with 10 bases between. The CDR3 totals 12 residues. Per the germline V gene, CDR1 is SQVTM and CDR2 is ANQGSEA. The CDR3 protein is CSVVRGATEAFF. The CDR3 DNA reads as TGCAGCGTTGTTCGGGGGGCCACTGAAGCTTTCTTT.

There are a few counts of this clone. This chain links TRBV7-9 with TRBJ1-2; 10 positions match TRBD1. The CDR3 is 16 residues long. Germline CDR1 SEHNR, CDR2 FQNEAQ (reference sequence). V lost 3 bases to trimming and J lost 8 bases; unmatched junction nucleotides: 12. The CDR3 protein is CASSFQSGTGDKGYTF. In DNA, the CDR3 is TGTGCCAGCAGCTTTCAGTCCGGGACAGGGGATAAAGGCTACACCTTC.

DNA of the CDR3: TGTGCCTGGAGGCTGGGACTAGCGCGCGCCGGGGAGCTGTTTTTT. This encodes CAWRLGLARAGELFF. The gene calls are TRBV30 and TRBJ2-2, with 10 positions matching TRBD2. This CDR3 is 15 amino acids long. The germline CDR1 and CDR2 sequences are GTSNPN and SVGIG (reference sequence). V lost 3 bases to trimming and J lost 6 bases; unmatched junction nucleotides: 7.

This clone showed up just a few times. The gene calls are TRBV9 and TRBJ1-2; the D is unclear. Germline lookup yields CDR1 SGDLS and CDR2 YYNGEE. This CDR3 comprises 14 residues. V lost 4 bases to trimming and J lost 4 bases, with 14 bases between them. CDR3 in amino acids: CASSPAGSFYGYTF. CDR3 sequence (DNA): TGTGCCAGCAGCCCAGCGGGCAGTTTCTATGGCTACACCTTC. Looking up the rest from reference TRBV9 and TRBJ1-2 gives the full variable domain: DSGVTQTPKHLITATGQRVTLRCSPRSGDLSVYWYQQSLDQGLQFLIQYYNGEERAKGNILERFSAQQFPDLHSELNLSSLELGDSALYFCASSPAGSFYGYTFGSGTRLTVV.

V is TRBV12-5 and J is TRBJ2-2; D not resolved. The CDR3 spans 16 residues. V was cut by 3 bases and J by 6 bases, with 17 bases left in between. Germline CDR1 and CDR2: LGHNT and FRNRAP. The CDR3 loop is CASGFSSPQWAGELFF. CDR3 sequence (DNA): TGTGCTAGTGGTTTTTCGTCTCCCCAGTGGGCCGGGGAGCTGTTTTTT.

There are a few counts of this clone. The rearrangement joins TRBV6-6 to TRBJ2-3; no clear D. CDR3 size: 16 residues. V lost 1 base, J lost 0 bases, and 11 bases lay in between. Germline assignment: CDR1 MNHNY and CDR2 SVGAGI (reference sequence). CDR3 coding DNA: TGTGCCAGCAGTTACTTGGCAGGACCTAGCACAGATACGCAGTATTTT. The encoded protein is CASSYLAGPSTDTQYF.

This sequence joins TRBV7-9 and TRBJ2-3; 8 bases align to TRBD2. Trimming at V came to 6 bases and at J to 6 bases, leaving 11 bases not matched to a gene. This CDR3 region has 15 residues. In germline, CDR1 is SEHNR, CDR2 FQNEAQ (reference sequence). The DNA for the CDR3 is TGTGCCAGCAGTTTTGCGGGGGGCCGGTCGGATACGCAGTATTTT. The encoded protein is CASSFAGGRSDTQYF.

This clone was found a few times. The chain is built from TRBV11-2 and TRBJ2-1, with 8 bases fitting TRBD1. V lost 5 bases and J lost 4; bases outside the gene matches: 10. Germline V CDR1 and CDR2: SGHAT, FQNNGV. The CDR3 loop spans 16 amino acids. The CDR3 bases are TGTGCCAGCAGCCGGACAGGGTCTCGCCTTTACAATGAGCAGTTCTTC. It encodes CASSRTGSRLYNEQFF.

This clone was seen more than once but under ten times. The V gene is TRBV7-2, the J gene TRBJ2-1; 13 bases align to TRBD2. Losses at the gene ends were 5 bases for V and 9 bases for J; bases not matched to a gene: 7. Germline lookup yields CDR1 SGHTA and CDR2 FQGNSA. This CDR3 contains 15 residues. CDR3 amino acids: CASSPGLAGAGEQFF. In DNA, the CDR3 is TGTGCCAGCAGCCCCGGACTAGCGGGGGCGGGTGAGCAGTTCTTC.

The V gene is TRBV5-1, the J gene TRBJ2-2; D is possibly TRBD1 (6 bases). Germline assignment: CDR1 SGHRS and CDR2 YFSETQ. V dropped 4 bases and J dropped 5 bases, with 9 bases sitting between them. CDR3 size: 13 residues. CDR3 sequence (DNA): TGCGCCAGCAGCATACAGGGAACCGGGGAGCTGTTTTTT. Its translation is CASSIQGTGELFF.

This clone was detected a few times. The CDR3 reads CASSSQDRGSLRGYTF. The CDR3 region has the DNA TGTGCCAGCAGTTCTCAGGACAGGGGGTCTCTAAGGGGCTACACCTTC. This rearrangement joins TRBV27 to TRBJ1-2, with 10 bases identical to TRBD1. The CDR3 contains 16 residues. The germline V gene has CDR1 MNHEY and CDR2 SMNVEV (reference sequence). V was pared by 4 bases and J by 8 bases, with 13 bases of the junction left unmatched.

This clone was counted between two and nine times. Other DNA sequences in the sample encode the same CDR3. This chain uses TRBV12-5 with TRBJ2-1, with D possibly matching TRBD2 (5 bases). The V end lost 0 bases, the J end lost 9 bases, and 9 bases lay between the germline ends. The germline V gene has CDR1 LGHNT and CDR2 FRNRAP. The CDR3 runs 13 residues. The CDR3 nucleotides read TGTGCTAGTGGTTTGGTCGGTCGGGGTGAGCAGTTCTTC. Translating it yields CASGLVGRGEQFF.

In this sample, this clone turned up a few times. The rearrangement links TRBV7-8 to TRBJ2-1, with 8 bases identical to TRBD2. Germline CDR1 reads SGHVS; CDR2 reads FQNEAQ. Trimming at V came to 7 bases and at J to 2 bases, leaving 13 bases not matched to a gene. The CDR3 has 17 residues. The CDR3: CASNRIKREFPYNEQFF. DNA for the CDR3: TGTGCCAGCAACCGAATAAAGCGGGAGTTCCCCTACAATGAGCAGTTCTTC.

This clone was found a few times. The rearrangement joins TRBV19 to TRBJ2-1, with 11 nucleotides matching TRBD1. From germline, CDR1 is LNHDA and CDR2 SQIVND (reference sequence). This CDR3 has 16 amino acids. Trimming removed 5 bases from V and 4 bases from J; junction bases left unmatched: 7. The CDR3 protein is CASSFGDRGFYNEQFF. CDR3 DNA sequence: TGTGCCAGTAGTTTTGGGGACAGGGGGTTTTACAATGAGCAGTTCTTC.

The chain joins TRBV18 to TRBJ1-2, with TRBD1 matching over 7 bases. This CDR3 spans 18 amino acids. Germline CDR1 is KGHSH and CDR2 is LQKENI. With V trimmed by 2 bases and J by 3 bases, 15 bases remained unmatched. The CDR3 sequence is CASSPGVGTESLDYGYTF. CDR3 bases: TGTGCCAGCTCACCAGGAGTAGGGACAGAGTCCTTAGACTATGGCTACACCTTC.

Only one count was recorded for this clone. V usage is TRBV9 and J usage is TRBJ2-2, with a possible D match to TRBD2 (5 bases). The CDR3 has 12 amino acids. Looked up from germline, CDR1 is SGDLS and CDR2 is YYNGEE. The germline V and J ends were trimmed by 9 bases and 4 bases, with 10 bases remaining between them. The CDR3 coding sequence is TGTGCCACCGGCGGGCGCACCGGGGAGCTGTTTTTT. Residues: CATGGRTGELFF.

The chain uses TRBV9 and TRBJ2-5; 9 positions agree with TRBD1. The CDR3 spans 15 residues. The V and J ends lost 1 base and 2 bases, in that order; junction bases with no gene match: 3. In germline, CDR1 is SGDLS, CDR2 YYNGEE. CDR3 sequence (DNA): TGTGCCAGCAGCGTAACGACAGGGGGGCAAGAGACCCAGTACTTC. It yields the protein CASSVTTGGQETQYF. Together with reference TRBV9 and TRBJ2-5, the CDR3 gives the full variable domain: DSGVTQTPKHLITATGQRVTLRCSPRSGDLSVYWYQQSLDQGLQFLIQYYNGEERAKGNILERFSAQQFPDLHSELNLSSLELGDSALYFCASSVTTGGQETQYFGPGTRLLVL.

This clone has a count of ten or more. The same CDR3 can be traced to other DNA sequences in this sample. The V gene is TRBV18, the J gene TRBJ2-7; no clear D gene. V lost 0 bases and J 0 bases, leaving 3 bases between the germline ends. The CDR3 length is 13 residues. Germline CDR1 is KGHSH and CDR2 is LQKENI. The CDR3 sequence is CASSPPSSYEQYF. The CDR3 DNA sequence: TGTGCCAGCTCACCACCGAGCTCCTACGAGCAGTACTTC.

A note on this clone: At one boundary the junction diverges from the germline segment, which might be a read error. The V gene is TRBV7-2, the J gene TRBJ2-1; 12 bases fit TRBD2. The CDR3 spans 15 residues. The germline V gene has CDR1 SGHTA and CDR2 FQGNSA. The CDR3 protein is CASSSPAQGRLAGVF. DNA of the CDR3: TGTGCCAGCAGCTCACCGGCACAGGGTAGACTAGCGGGGGTCTTC.

V usage is TRBV4-2 and J usage is TRBJ1-5, with 7 bases aligning to TRBD1. Unmatched junction bases numbered 8, after V lost 1 base and J lost 5 bases. The CDR3 is made up of 16 amino acids. Germline V lookup: CDR1 LGHNA, CDR2 YNFKEQ. CDR3 amino acids: CASSQAGGGGDQPQHF. The CDR3 nucleotides are TGTGCCAGCAGCCAAGCCGGAGGAGGGGGCGATCAGCCCCAGCATTTT.

This clone was found a few times. Distinct nucleotide sequences in the sample also encode this CDR3. V is TRBV28 and J is TRBJ1-2; D might be TRBD1 (6 bases). Germline values: CDR1 MDHEN, CDR2 SYDVKM. V was clipped by 6 bases and J by 2 bases, with 7 bases between them. CDR3 length equals 12 residues. CDR3 sequence reads: CASRQGNYGYTF. CDR3 in DNA: TGTGCCAGCAGGCAGGGGAACTATGGCTACACCTTC.

The CDR3 nucleotides are TGCAGCGTTGAAGCGAGGGGGACTAGCGGGTTTGGCGTCTACGAGCAGTACTTC. Amino acid sequence: CSVEARGTSGFGVYEQYF. The chain links TRBV29-1 to TRBJ2-7; TRBD2 matches at 12 bases. J lost 3 bases, V lost 1 base, and 13 bases had no gene match. CDR1 SQVTM and CDR2 ANQGSEA come from the germline V gene. CDR3 length equals 18 residues.